This T cell receptor beta chain originates from a study of blood T cell repertoires in COVID-19. Study-wide context: The cDNA or gDNA used as material had been derived from T cells, B-cell-depleted T cells, or PBMCs.

The germline V gene encodes CDR1 MNHEY and CDR2 SMNVEV (reference sequence). Trimming at V came to 6 bases and at J to 1 base, leaving 10 bases not matched to a gene. The CDR3 runs 17 residues. Per the study methods: From reference gene primer amplification, estimates of nucleated cell counts were derived. The repertoire was sequenced with immunoSEQ multiplex PCR; TCRdb's copy has only in-frame clones and lacks some. V, J and clone size are those of that table, while D and trimming were read from the DNA. Counted here are some 180,000 clones, 75% to 85% occurring once; the ten biggest clones make up roughly 6.7%.

Sequencing used peripheral blood. The chain combines TRBV27 with TRBJ1-5; 9 nucleotides match TRBD1. This receptor was identified in a man in his 60s with acute or convalescent COVID-19. CDR3 sequence reads: CASSPDRTGASNQPQHF. The CDR3 DNA reads as TGTGCCAGCAGCCCAGACAGGACAGGGGCCAGCAATCAGCCCCAGCATTTT.